This entry describes one TCR beta chain. The antigen remains unidentified. Unique molecular identifiers were used to barcode this TCRbeta library. From the PCR reads, TCRdb called clonotypes with MiXCR, one entry per CDR3 protein. The table lists around 580,000 distinct CDR3 sequences, roughly a quarter of them singletons. This sample was included in a study of T-cell reconstitution after alpha-beta-depleted transplantation in children. The study, taken as a whole, reports: T-cell numbers and diversity, one year after transplant, stemmed largely from T cells that were newly produced. Two months or so post-transplant, alpha-beta T cells reportedly derived from several hundred expanded graft clones. It was surviving recipient T cells and thymic progenitors that gave some patients high TCRbeta diversity at day 60.

The TCR was taken from a boy less than two years old with Wiskott-Aldrich syndrome, due to receive a stem cell transplant. This sample comprised PBMCs, obtained before TCRalphabeta/CD19-depleted stem cell transplant.

The CDR3 nucleotides read TGTGCCATCAGGCTGGACGCTTATAATTCACCCCTCCACTTT. Translated, it gives CAIRLDAYNSPLHF. The chain combines TRBV10-3 with TRBJ1-6, with D uncertain. The ends were cut back, 6 bases at V and 4 bases at J, with 10 bases in the middle. From germline, CDR1 is ENHRY and CDR2 SYGVKD. The CDR3 contains 14 residues.